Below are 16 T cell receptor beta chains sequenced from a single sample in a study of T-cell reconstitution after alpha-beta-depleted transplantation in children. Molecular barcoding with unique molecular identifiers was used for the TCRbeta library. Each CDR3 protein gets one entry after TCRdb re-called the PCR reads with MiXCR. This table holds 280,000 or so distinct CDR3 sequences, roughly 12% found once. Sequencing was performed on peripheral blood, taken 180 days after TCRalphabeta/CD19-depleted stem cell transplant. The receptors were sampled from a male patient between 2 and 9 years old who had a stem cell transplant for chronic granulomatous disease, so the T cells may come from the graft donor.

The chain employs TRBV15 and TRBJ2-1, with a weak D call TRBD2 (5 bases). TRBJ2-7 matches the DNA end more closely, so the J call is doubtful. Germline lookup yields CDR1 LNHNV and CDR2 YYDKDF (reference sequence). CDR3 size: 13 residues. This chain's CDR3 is CATSSDRGYEQYF. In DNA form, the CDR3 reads TGTGCCACCAGCAGCGATCGAGGGTACGAGCAGTACTTC.

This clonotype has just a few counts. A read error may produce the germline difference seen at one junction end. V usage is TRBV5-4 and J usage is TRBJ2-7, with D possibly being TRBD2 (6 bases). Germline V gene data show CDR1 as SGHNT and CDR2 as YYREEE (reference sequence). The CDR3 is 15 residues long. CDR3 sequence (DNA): TGTGCCAGCAGCTGGGCTGTGGCGGGACCCTACGAGCAGTACTTT. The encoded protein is CASSWAVAGPYEQYF.

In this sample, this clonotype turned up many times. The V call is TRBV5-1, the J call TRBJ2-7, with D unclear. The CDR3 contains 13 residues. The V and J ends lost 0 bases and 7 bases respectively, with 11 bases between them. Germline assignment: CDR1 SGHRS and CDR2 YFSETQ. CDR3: CASSLELIGEQYF. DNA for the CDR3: TGCGCCAGCAGCTTGGAATTGATCGGGGAGCAGTACTTC. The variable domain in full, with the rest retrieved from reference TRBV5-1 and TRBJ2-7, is KAGVTQTPRYLIKTRGQQVTLSCSPISGHRSVSWYQQTPGQGLQFLFEYFSETQRNKGNFPGRFSGRQFSNSRSEMNVSTLELGDSALYLCASSLELIGEQYFGPGTRLTVT.

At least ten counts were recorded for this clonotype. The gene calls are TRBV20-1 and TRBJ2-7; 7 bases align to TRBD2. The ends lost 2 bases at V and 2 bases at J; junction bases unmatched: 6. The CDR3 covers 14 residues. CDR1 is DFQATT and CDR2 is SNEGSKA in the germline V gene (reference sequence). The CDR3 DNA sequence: TGCAGTGCTAGAAGCGGGATGTCCCCCTACGAGCAGTACTTC. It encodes CSARSGMSPYEQYF.

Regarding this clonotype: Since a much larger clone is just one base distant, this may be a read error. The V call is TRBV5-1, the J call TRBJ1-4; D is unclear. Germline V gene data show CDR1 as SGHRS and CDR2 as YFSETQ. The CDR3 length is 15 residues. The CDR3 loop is CASSPDSRLNGKLFF. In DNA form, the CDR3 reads TGCGCCAGCAGCCCCGATTCGAGACTTAATGGAAAACTGTTTTTT.

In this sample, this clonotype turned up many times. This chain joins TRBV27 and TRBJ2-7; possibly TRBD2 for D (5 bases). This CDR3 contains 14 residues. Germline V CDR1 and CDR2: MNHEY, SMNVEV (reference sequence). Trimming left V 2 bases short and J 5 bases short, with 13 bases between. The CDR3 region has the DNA TGTGCCAGCAGTTTAGGAGGCCGGGTCCACGAGCAGTACTTC. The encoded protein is CASSLGGRVHEQYF.

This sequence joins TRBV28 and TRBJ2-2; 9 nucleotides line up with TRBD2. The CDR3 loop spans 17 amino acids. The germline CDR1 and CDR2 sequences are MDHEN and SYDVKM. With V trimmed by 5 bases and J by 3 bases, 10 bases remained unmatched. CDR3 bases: TGTGCCAGCAGTGAGCATCGACTAGCGGACTACACCGGGGAGCTGTTTTTT. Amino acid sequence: CASSEHRLADYTGELFF.

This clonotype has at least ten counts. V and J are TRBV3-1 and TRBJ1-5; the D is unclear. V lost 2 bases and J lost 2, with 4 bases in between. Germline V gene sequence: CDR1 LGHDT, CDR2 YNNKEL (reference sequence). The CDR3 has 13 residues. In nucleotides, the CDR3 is TGTGCCAGCAGCCAATTTGGCAATCAGCCCCAGCATTTT. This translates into CASSQFGNQPQHF.

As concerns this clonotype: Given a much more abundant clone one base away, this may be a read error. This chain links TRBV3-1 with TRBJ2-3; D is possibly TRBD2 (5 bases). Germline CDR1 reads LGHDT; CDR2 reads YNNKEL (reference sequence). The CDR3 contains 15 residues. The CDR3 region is CACSQDPGSTDTQYF. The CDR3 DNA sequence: TGTGCCTGCAGCCAAGATCCGGGGAGCACAGATACGCAGTATTTT.

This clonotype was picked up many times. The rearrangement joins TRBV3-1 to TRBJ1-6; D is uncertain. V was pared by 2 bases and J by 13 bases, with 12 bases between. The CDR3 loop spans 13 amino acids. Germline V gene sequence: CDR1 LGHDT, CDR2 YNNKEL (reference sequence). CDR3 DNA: TGTGCCAGCAGCCAATTAGCAACATCCCCCCTCCACTTT. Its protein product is CASSQLATSPLHF.

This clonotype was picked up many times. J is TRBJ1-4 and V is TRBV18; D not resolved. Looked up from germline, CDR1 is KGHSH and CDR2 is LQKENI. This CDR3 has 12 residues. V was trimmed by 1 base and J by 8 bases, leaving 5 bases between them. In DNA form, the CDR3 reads TGTGCCAGCTCACCACTCGGCGAAAAACTGTTTTTT. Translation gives CASSPLGEKLFF. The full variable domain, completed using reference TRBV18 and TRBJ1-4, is NAGVMQNPRHLVRRRGQEARLRCSPMKGHSHVYWYRQLPEEGLKFMVYLQKENIIDESGMPKERFSAEFPKEGPSILRIQQVVRGDSAAYFCASSPLGEKLFFGSGTQLSVL.

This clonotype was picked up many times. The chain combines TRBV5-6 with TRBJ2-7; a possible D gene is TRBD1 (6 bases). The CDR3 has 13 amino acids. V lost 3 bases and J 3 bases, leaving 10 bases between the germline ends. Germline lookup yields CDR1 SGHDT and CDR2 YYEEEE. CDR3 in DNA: TGTGCCAGCAGCTACAGACAGGACTACGAGCAGTACTTC. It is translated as CASSYRQDYEQYF.

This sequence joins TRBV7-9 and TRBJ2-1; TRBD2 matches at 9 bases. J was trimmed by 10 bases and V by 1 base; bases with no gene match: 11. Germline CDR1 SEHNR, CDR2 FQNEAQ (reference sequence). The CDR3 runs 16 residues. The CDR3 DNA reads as TGTGCCAGCAGCTTAGTTGCGGGAGGGCCCGTCAACGAGCAGTTCTTC. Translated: CASSLVAGGPVNEQFF.

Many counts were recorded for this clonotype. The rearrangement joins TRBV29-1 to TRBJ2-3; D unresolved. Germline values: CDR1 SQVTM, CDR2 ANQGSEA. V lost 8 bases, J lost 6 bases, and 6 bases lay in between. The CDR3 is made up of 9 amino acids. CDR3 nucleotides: TGCAGCTCCGGGGATACGCAGTATTTT. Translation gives CSSGDTQYF.

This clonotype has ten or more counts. The CDR3, as DNA: TGTGCCACCAGCGGCCTTTGGACAGGGGCGAACACTGAAGCTTTCTTT. This sequence encodes CATSGLWTGANTEAFF. V usage is TRBV15 and J usage is TRBJ1-1; 9 positions match TRBD1. V lost 5 bases and J lost 1; bases outside the gene matches: 8. The CDR3 extends over 16 amino acids. CDR1 is LNHNV, CDR2 YYDKDF, per germline (reference sequence).

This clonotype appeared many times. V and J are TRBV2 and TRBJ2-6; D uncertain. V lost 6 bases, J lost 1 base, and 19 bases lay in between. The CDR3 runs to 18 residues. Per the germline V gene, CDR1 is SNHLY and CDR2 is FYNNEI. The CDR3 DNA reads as TGTGCCAGCAGGGAAAATAAAGGACCGCCGTCTGGGGCCAACGTCCTGACTTTC. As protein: CASRENKGPPSGANVLTF. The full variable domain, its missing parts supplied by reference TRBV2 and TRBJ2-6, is EPEVTQTPSHQVTQMGQEVILRCVPISNHLYFYWYRQILGQKVEFLVSFYNNEISEKSEIFDDQFSVERPDGSNFTLKIRSTKLEDSAMYFCASRENKGPPSGANVLTFGAGSRLTVL.